A selection of T cell receptor beta chains follows, all from one sample in a study of blood T cell repertoires in COVID-19. TCRdb's table, derived via immunoSEQ multiplex PCR, lists solely in-frame clones and lacks some. The table includes some 190,000 clones, 82% detected once. Sequenced input: peripheral blood. Receptors originate from a woman aged 55-69 years with COVID-19, enrolled during active disease. The CDR3 runs from the conserved cysteine through the conserved F or W. Each record gives: V gene, CDR3 length, D gene, clone size, J gene, CDR3 DNA, CDR3 protein. A D gene is named only where the DNA matches it firmly. The listing skips clone size in some rows; elsewhere it reads once, few, many or a size class.

V: TRBV4-3
length: 13
D: NA
size: NA
J: TRBJ1-2
DNA: TGCGCCAGCAGCCAAGGGGCAGAGTATGGCTACACCTTC
CDR3: CASSQGAEYGYTF

V: TRBV7-2
length: 17
D: NA
size: NA
J: TRBJ2-7
DNA: TGTGCCAGCAGCTTAGCGGGTGGGCTGCGCAGATCCTACGAGCAGTACTTC
CDR3: CASSLAGGLRRSYEQYF

V: TRBV29-1
length: 13
D: TRBD2
size: NA
J: TRBJ2-7
DNA: TGCAGCATTACCGGGACTAGCGGCTACGAGCAGTACTTC
CDR3: CSITGTSGYEQYF

V: TRBV28
length: 12
D: NA
size: NA
J: TRBJ1-2
DNA: TGTGCCAGCAGTTTACAGGGTTATGGCTACACCTTC
CDR3: CASSLQGYGYTF

V: TRBV4-2
length: 18
D: TRBD2
size: NA
J: TRBJ2-3
DNA: TGTGCCAGCAGCCAAGAATCTCGACCGGGAGGTCTCACAGATACGCAGTATTTT
CDR3: CASSQESRPGGLTDTQYF

V: TRBV5-1
length: 13
D: NA
size: NA
J: TRBJ2-1
DNA: TGCGCCAGTGTTGAGGAATCCTACAATGAGCAGTTCTTC
CDR3: CASVEESYNEQFF

V: TRBV7-3
length: 14
D: TRBD1
size: NA
J: TRBJ2-2
DNA: TGTGCCAGCAGCTCTCAGGGGGTTAGCGGGGAGCTGTTTTTT
CDR3: CASSSQGVSGELFF

V: TRBV10-2
length: 16
D: NA
size: NA
J: TRBJ2-3
DNA: TGCGCCTGCATCCCCGTGGGGGACACACTTTCAGATACGCAGTATTTT
CDR3: CACIPVGDTLSDTQYF

V: TRBV3-1/TRBV3-2
length: 15
D: TRBD1
size: NA
J: TRBJ2-7
DNA: TGTGCCAGCAGCCCCACCCCGGGACAGGCCTACGAGCAGTACTTC
CDR3: CASSPTPGQAYEQYF

V: TRBV28
length: 20
D: TRBD1
size: NA
J: TRBJ1-1
DNA: TGTGCCAGCTCGATAGGACAGGGCGATTGGCACGGTCAGATTGGCACTGAAGCTTTCTTT
CDR3: CASSIGQGDWHGQIGTEAFF

V: TRBV28
length: 15
D: TRBD2
size: NA
J: TRBJ2-5
DNA: TGTGCCAGCAGTTTAAGTAGCGGGGGGGTAGAGACCCAGTACTTC
CDR3: CASSLSSGGVETQYF

V: TRBV10-1
length: 17
D: TRBD2
size: NA
J: TRBJ2-3
DNA: TGCGCCAGCAGTCCCGGGACTAGCGGATCTTGGGGGGATACGCAGTATTTT
CDR3: CASSPGTSGSWGDTQYF

V: TRBV12-3/TRBV12-4
length: 12
D: NA
size: NA
J: TRBJ1-5
DNA: TGTGCCAGCAGTCCTAGTGGTCAGCCCCAGCATTTT
CDR3: CASSPSGQPQHF

V: TRBV4-2
length: 15
D: NA
size: NA
J: TRBJ2-1
DNA: TGTGCCAGTAGGACCCGGGAGACCGGCTACAATGAGCAGTTCTTC
CDR3: CASRTRETGYNEQFF

V: TRBV6-5
length: 14
D: TRBD1
size: few
J: TRBJ2-2
DNA: TGTGCCAGCGGGGACAGAACGAACACCGGGGAGCTGTTTTTT
CDR3: CASGDRTNTGELFF

V: TRBV7-9
length: 15
D: NA
size: NA
J: TRBJ1-4
DNA: TGTGCCAGCAGCTTAGGTGGGAGCCCGGGTGAAAAACTGTTTTTT
CDR3: CASSLGGSPGEKLFF

V: TRBV5-5
length: 15
D: TRBD1
size: NA
J: TRBJ2-2
DNA: TGTGCCAGCAGCTTGAGGACAGGGGGCCCCGGGGAGCTGTTTTTT
CDR3: CASSLRTGGPGELFF

V: TRBV2
length: 15
D: TRBD1
size: once
J: TRBJ1-1
DNA: TGTGCCAGCAGCCCGGGACAGGGGCTTAGGACTGAAGCTTTCTTT
CDR3: CASSPGQGLRTEAFF

V: TRBV5-4
length: 13
D: NA
size: NA
J: TRBJ2-7
DNA: TGTGCCAGCAGCTTGGGGTTCGGTTCCGAGCAGTACTTC
CDR3: CASSLGFGSEQYF

V: TRBV9
length: 17
D: NA
size: NA
J: TRBJ2-2
DNA: TGTGCCAGCAGCGCAGGAGATCGGGGGATGGACACCGGGGAGCTGTTTTTT
CDR3: CASSAGDRGMDTGELFF

V: TRBV7-8
length: 14
D: NA
size: NA
J: TRBJ1-1
DNA: TGTGCCAGCAGCTTAGATGGCGGAGGCACTGAAGCTTTCTTT
CDR3: CASSLDGGGTEAFF

V: TRBV28
length: 15
D: TRBD1
size: NA
J: TRBJ1-4
DNA: TGTGCCAGCAGTTTACACGAGACAGGGAATGAAAAACTGTTTTTT
CDR3: CASSLHETGNEKLFF

V: TRBV3-1/TRBV3-2
length: 18
D: TRBD2
size: NA
J: TRBJ2-6
DNA: TGTGCCAGCAGCCGGCCGGGACTAGCGGGGCCGGGAGCCAACGTCCTGACTTTC
CDR3: CASSRPGLAGPGANVLTF

V: TRBV28
length: 14
D: TRBD1
size: NA
J: TRBJ1-2
DNA: TGTGCCAGCACCCTACAGGGGGTCGGGTATGGCTACACCTTC
CDR3: CASTLQGVGYGYTF

V: TRBV3-1/TRBV3-2
length: 17
D: NA
size: NA
J: TRBJ2-3
DNA: TGTGCCAGCAGCCAAGAAGCTAGCGACGGCCCCCCAGATACGCAGTATTTT
CDR3: CASSQEASDGPPDTQYF

V: TRBV9
length: 19
D: NA
size: NA
J: TRBJ2-3
DNA: TGTGCCAGCAGCGCCCCGAGCGGGTTCGGGGCGTCCGATACAGATACGCAGTATTTT
CDR3: CASSAPSGFGASDTDTQYF

V: TRBV9
length: 18
D: TRBD2
size: few
J: TRBJ2-1
DNA: TGTGCCAGCAGCCCGCGGACTAGCGGGGTCAATTTCTACAATGAGCAGTTCTTC
CDR3: CASSPRTSGVNFYNEQFF

V: TRBV5-4
length: 17
D: TRBD2
size: NA
J: TRBJ2-3
DNA: TGTGCCAGCAGTCGTCCTAGCGGCGGGGCCGACACAGATACGCAGTATTTT
CDR3: CASSRPSGGADTDTQYF

V: TRBV5-1
length: 18
D: TRBD1
size: NA
J: TRBJ1-1
DNA: TGCGCCAGCAGCTTGACTCCGGGACAGGGCCCGGTGAACACTGAAGCTTTCTTT
CDR3: CASSLTPGQGPVNTEAFF